The 21 T cell receptor beta chains below all came from one sample that was sequenced in a study of blood T cell repertoires in COVID-19. Libraries were prepared by immunoSEQ multiplex PCR; TCRdb keeps only in-frame clonotypes and omits some of them. This sample has 150,000 to 160,000 clones, with approximately 86% found just once. Sequencing was done on a sample of peripheral blood. These receptors came from a man aged 55 to 69 with COVID-19, enrolled during active disease.

The J gene is TRBJ2-7, the V gene TRBV11-2; 9 bases agree with TRBD2. The CDR3 spans 15 residues. The V gene end was trimmed by 1 base and the J gene end by 5 bases; junction bases not matched to a gene: 6. Germline lookup yields CDR1 SGHAT and CDR2 FQNNGV. CDR3 residues: CASSLVRLAGHEQYF. DNA of the CDR3: TGTGCCAGCAGCTTAGTGAGGCTAGCGGGGCACGAGCAGTACTTC.

The sample holds one count of this clone. The chain has TRBV9 and TRBJ1-5; TRBD1 is a possible D gene (6 bases). Trimming took 4 bases from V and 1 from J, leaving 12 bases between them. Germline CDR1 reads SGDLS; CDR2 reads YYNGEE. The CDR3 extends over 15 amino acids. CDR3 loop: CASSKQGLSNQPQHF. The DNA of the CDR3 is TGTGCCAGCAGCAAACAGGGATTGAGCAATCAGCCCCAGCATTTT.

V gene TRBV27 combines with J gene TRBJ2-3; no clear D gene. V lost 1 base and J 0 bases, leaving 5 bases between the germline ends. Germline V gene sequence: CDR1 MNHEY, CDR2 SMNVEV (reference sequence). The CDR3 is 14 amino acids. The CDR3 DNA sequence: TGTGCCAGCAGTTTATTGGCCAGCACAGATACGCAGTATTTT. It yields the protein CASSLLASTDTQYF.

The V gene is TRBV12-2, the J gene TRBJ2-7; no DNA check was done on the table's D call, TRBD2. TRBV12-2 is a recognized pseudogene. The CDR3 has 14 amino acids. For the CDR3, the DNA is TGTGCAAGTCCCCCGGGGGGCAACTTCTACGAGCAGTACTTC. Encoded protein: CASPPGGNFYEQYF.

The V gene is TRBV6-6, the J gene TRBJ2-1, with D uncertain. The CDR3 extends over 12 amino acids. V dropped 7 bases and J dropped 5 bases, with 9 bases sitting between them. Germline values: CDR1 MNHNY, CDR2 SVGAGI (reference sequence). The CDR3 coding sequence is TGTGCCAGCACCCAGACAAACAATGAGCAGTTCTTC. It specifies CASTQTNNEQFF.

The chain joins TRBV6-6 to TRBJ1-5, with 7 bases aligning to TRBD1. V dropped 11 bases and J dropped 0; count of bases not matched to a gene: 7. Germline lookup yields CDR1 MNHNY and CDR2 SVGAGI (reference sequence). This CDR3 region has 14 residues. CDR3 DNA: TGTGCCGCGCGGGACAGCCATAGCAATCAGCCCCAGCATTTT. It codes for CAARDSHSNQPQHF.

This clone came up once. V and J are TRBV11-1 and TRBJ1-1; 9 nucleotides align to TRBD1. This CDR3 is built from 15 residues. CDR1 and CDR2 from the germline V gene are SGHAT and FQDESV (reference sequence). Losses at the gene ends were 4 bases for V and 6 bases for J; bases not matched to a gene: 9. Written as DNA, the CDR3 is TGTGCCAGCAGCTGGGAGAAAACAGGGGGCCCTGAAGCTTTCTTT. It codes for CASSWEKTGGPEAFF.

V gene TRBV19 combines with J gene TRBJ2-5, with D tentatively TRBD2 (5 bases). V shed 10 bases and J shed 0 bases, with 18 bases lying between them. Germline V gene sequence: CDR1 LNHDA, CDR2 SQIVND (reference sequence). The CDR3 is 15 amino acids. As DNA, the CDR3 is TGTGCCACTAAAAGGATCGGGGAATACCAAGAGACCCAGTACTTC. It encodes CATKRIGEYQETQYF.

The chain employs TRBV5-5 and TRBJ1-4, with 11 bases fitting TRBD1. There are 14 residues in the CDR3. The germline CDR1 and CDR2 sequences are SGHKS and YYEKEE (reference sequence). After removal of 2 bases from V and 7 bases from J, the junction contained 1 base not matched to a gene. CDR3 coding DNA: TGTGCCAGCAGCTTAGGGACAGGGGGTGAAAAACTGTTTTTT. Protein sequence: CASSLGTGGEKLFF.

The V gene is TRBV18, the J gene TRBJ1-4, with D perhaps matching TRBD1 (5 bases). This CDR3 has 15 residues. Germline CDR1 and CDR2: KGHSH and LQKENI. The V and J ends lost 3 bases and 8 bases respectively, with 16 bases between them. The DNA for the CDR3 is TGTGCCAGCTCACCTGGGGCAGGGCCGGTCGAAAAACTGTTTTTT. Translated: CASSPGAGPVEKLFF.

The chain recombines TRBV25-1 with TRBJ2-1; 8 bases agree with TRBD2. The CDR3 extends over 13 amino acids. Germline CDR1 MGHDK, CDR2 SYGVNS. Trimming took 6 bases from V and 7 from J; bases not matched to a gene: 5. CDR3 sequence (DNA): TGTGCCAGCAGGAACGGGGGGGCGAATGAGCAGTTCTTC. Encoded protein: CASRNGGANEQFF.

The V gene is TRBV24-1, the J gene TRBJ2-1; D might be TRBD1 (6 bases). The CDR3 runs to 16 residues. V gave up 6 bases and J gave up 0 bases, with 14 bases separating them. Germline-derived CDR1 and CDR2 are KGHDR and SFDVKD. This chain's CDR3 is CATSKEQGSSYNEQFF. CDR3 sequence (DNA): TGTGCCACCAGTAAGGAACAGGGCAGCTCCTACAATGAGCAGTTCTTC.

As to this clone: Other nucleotide sequences in the sample specify the same CDR3. The rearrangement joins TRBV3-1 (or the pseudogene TRBV3-2) to TRBJ2-2; TRBD2 matches at 10 bases. The CDR3 is 15 residues long. Germline V CDR1 and CDR2: LGHDT, YNNKEL (reference sequence). The J segment lost 5 bases and the V segment lost 6 bases, leaving 6 bases of the junction unmatched. The CDR3 here is CASSRTSGVTGELFF. Here the CDR3 DNA reads TGTGCCAGCAGTCGAACTAGCGGGGTTACCGGGGAGCTGTTTTTT.

The chain is built from TRBV27 and TRBJ1-4, with 10 bases that match TRBD1. There are 14 residues in the CDR3. Trimming at V came to 6 bases and at J to 8 bases, leaving 6 bases not matched to a gene. Looked up from germline, CDR1 is MNHEY and CDR2 is SMNVEV (reference sequence). CDR3 DNA sequence: TGTGCCAGCAGGCCCGGGACAGGGGACGAAAAACTGTTTTTT. Amino acids: CASRPGTGDEKLFF.

The chain is built from TRBV19 and TRBJ1-2; D not certain. The germline V gene encodes CDR1 LNHDA and CDR2 SQIVND (reference sequence). With 3 bases removed from V and 0 bases from J, the gap between germline ends came to 17 bases. The CDR3 length is 17 residues. The CDR3 nucleotides read TGTGCCAGTAGTATCCGATTGGTAGCGGATTCTAACTATGGCTACACCTTC. Translation: CASSIRLVADSNYGYTF.

The rearrangement joins TRBV7-2 to TRBJ1-5; D possibly corresponds to TRBD1 (6 bases). The CDR3 spans 14 residues. Germline assignment: CDR1 SGHTA and CDR2 FQGNSA. V was trimmed by 4 bases and J by 7 bases, leaving 14 bases between them. The CDR3 DNA is TGTGCCAGCAGCTCGGGACAACTAACCCAGCCCCAGCATTTT. As protein: CASSSGQLTQPQHF.

The DNA of the CDR3 is TGTGCCAGCAGCCTCAGACAGGGAATCACTGAAGCTTTCTTT. Its protein is CASSLRQGITEAFF. V usage is TRBV7-2 and J usage is TRBJ1-1; 7 bases are shared with TRBD1. Per germline, CDR1 SGHTA and CDR2 FQGNSA. The CDR3 has 14 residues. The ends lost 5 bases at V and 4 bases at J; junction bases unmatched: 7.

This chain links TRBV28 with TRBJ1-3, with 7 bases lining up with TRBD1. After removal of 7 bases from V and 4 bases from J, the junction contained 4 bases not matched to a gene. The CDR3 runs 13 residues. CDR1 is MDHEN and CDR2 is SYDVKM in the germline V gene. This CDR3 is CASIDRAGNTIYF. DNA of the CDR3: TGTGCCAGCATAGACAGGGCGGGAAACACCATATATTTT.

The chain links TRBV5-6 to TRBJ2-1; 7 bases are shared with TRBD1. The CDR3 consists of 15 residues. V was clipped by 2 bases and J by 3 bases; unmatched bases: 5. The germline CDR1 and CDR2 sequences are SGHDT and YYEEEE. CDR3 nucleotides: TGTGCCAGCAGCTTCAGTCCAGGGGGCTACAATGAGCAGTTCTTC. Amino acid sequence: CASSFSPGGYNEQFF.

J is TRBJ2-2 and V is TRBV7-3, with D uncertain. V lost 1 base, J lost 0 bases, and 9 bases lay in between. This CDR3 comprises 16 residues. Germline V gene data show CDR1 as SGHTA and CDR2 as FQGTGA. CDR3 nucleotides: TGTGCCAGCAGCTTAATCGCAACAGCGAACACCGGGGAGCTGTTTTTT. The encoded protein is CASSLIATANTGELFF.

The J gene is TRBJ2-3, the V gene TRBV5-6, with 9 bases fitting TRBD1. Germline CDR1 and CDR2: SGHDT and YYEEEE. This CDR3 has 15 residues. Losses at the gene ends were 0 bases for V and 1 base for J; bases not matched to a gene: 0. DNA of the CDR3: TGTGCCAGCAGCTTGGGGGACAGGGGCACAGATACGCAGTATTTT. Translated: CASSLGDRGTDTQYF.